These T cell receptor beta chains were read from a single sample in a study of CD8 T cells in ankylosing spondylitis. TCRdb reprocessed the 5' RACE reads with MiXCR, giving one entry per CDR3 protein. The sample shows approximately 150,000 distinct CDR3 sequences, 8.5% to 10% of them seen only once. Sequences were obtained from blood, either unsorted or a sorted T cell fraction (not recorded which). These receptors were collected from a female donor with ankylosing spondylitis or in good health (not recorded which). Each CDR3 is given with its conserved first and last residue. A D gene is named only where the DNA matches it firmly. Rows may omit the clone size; those that give it use once, few, many or a size class.

j_call v_call cdr3_length d_call clone_size cdr3_aa cdr3_nt
TRBJ2-3 TRBV7-9 14 - - CASSLEGQARGQYF TGTGCCAGCAGCCTTGAGGGGCAGGCAAGAGGGCAGTATTTT
TRBJ2-7 TRBV5-6 13 - - CASSLGRGDEQYF TGTGCCAGCAGCTTAGGCCGAGGAGACGAGCAGTACTTC
TRBJ2-6 TRBV29-1 17 TRBD1 - CSVGREQGVSGANVLTF TGCAGCGTTGGTCGCGAACAGGGGGTCTCTGGGGCCAACGTCCTGACTTTC
TRBJ2-7 TRBV9 15 - - CASSPDGLGDYEQYF TGTGCCAGCAGCCCCGATGGGCTAGGGGACTACGAGCAGTACTTC
TRBJ2-5 TRBV12-3/TRBV12-4 14 - many CASSLALRAETQYF TGTGCCAGCAGTTTGGCCCTACGGGCGGAGACCCAGTACTTC
TRBJ2-6 TRBV7-8 18 - - CASSRNRDGGSGANVLTF TGTGCCAGCAGCCGCAACCGGGACGGTGGCTCTGGGGCCAACGTCCTGACTTTC
TRBJ1-2 TRBV5-1 14 TRBD1 few CASSSGQGIYGYTF TGCGCCAGCAGCTCCGGACAGGGGATCTATGGCTACACCTTC
TRBJ2-7 TRBV5-1 15 TRBD2 - CASSSYSGSSYEQYF TGCGCCAGCTCGTCCTATAGCGGGAGCTCCTACGAGCAGTACTTC
TRBJ1-6 TRBV21-1 12 - - CASRGENSPLHF TGTGCCAGCCGTGGGGAAAATTCACCCCTCCACTTT
TRBJ2-1 TRBV7-2 17 TRBD1 many CASRRSPGTGHYNEQFF TGTGCCAGCAGACGAAGCCCCGGGACAGGGCACTACAATGAGCAGTTCTTC